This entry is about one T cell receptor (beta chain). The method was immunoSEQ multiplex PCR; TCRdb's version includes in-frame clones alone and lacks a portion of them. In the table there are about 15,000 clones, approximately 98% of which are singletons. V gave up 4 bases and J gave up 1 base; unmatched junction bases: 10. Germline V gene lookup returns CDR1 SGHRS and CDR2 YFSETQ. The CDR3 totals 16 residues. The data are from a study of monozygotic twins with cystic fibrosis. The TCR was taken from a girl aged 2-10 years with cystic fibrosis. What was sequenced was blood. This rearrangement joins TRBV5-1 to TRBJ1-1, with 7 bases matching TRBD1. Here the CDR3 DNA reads TGCGCCAGCAGCCCGCGGACAGGACAGGCGAACACTGAAGCTTTCTTT. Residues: CASSPRTGQANTEAFF.